This T cell receptor beta chain was observed in a study of blood T cells in healthy people across ages. Study outcomes and limitations: Getting older went along with TCR beta diversity per million T cells dropping roughly linearly. Naive T cell percentage and TCR beta diversity correlated strongly.

The V gene's germline CDR1 is SGHAT and CDR2 FQNNGV. The CDR3 spans 16 residues. Trimming shortened V by 4 bases and J by 7 bases, and 22 bases separated the two germline ends. This clonotype came up many times. Its antigen is unidentified. A sample-barcoded 5' primer and a J-beta primer mix were used in a second PCR of roughly 6 to 11 cycles. Each cDNA was tagged by a template-switch adaptor containing 12 random nucleotides. TCRdb independently ran MiXCR on the 5' RACE reads; one entry per CDR3 protein. The sample holds some 790,000 distinct CDR3 sequences, roughly 26% seen once. The receptor comes from a woman older than 75 in good health. The sample comprised blood. V gene TRBV11-2 combines with J gene TRBJ1-1, with D perhaps matching TRBD1 (5 bases). The CDR3 bases are TGTGCCAGCAGCTCCCGCTGGGGCAGCGTAGCGATTGAAGCTTTCTTT. It encodes CASSSRWGSVAIEAFF.